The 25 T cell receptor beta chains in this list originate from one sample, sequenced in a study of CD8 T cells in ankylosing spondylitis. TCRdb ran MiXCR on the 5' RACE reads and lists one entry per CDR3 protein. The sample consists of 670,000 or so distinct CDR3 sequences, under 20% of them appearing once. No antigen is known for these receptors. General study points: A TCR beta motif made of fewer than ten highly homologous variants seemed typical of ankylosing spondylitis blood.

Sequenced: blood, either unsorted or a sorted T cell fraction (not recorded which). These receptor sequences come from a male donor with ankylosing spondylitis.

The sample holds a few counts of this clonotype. CDR3 in amino acids: CASGISRYEQYF. CDR3 nucleotide sequence: TGTGCCAGCGGGATCAGCCGCTACGAGCAGTACTTC. The V and J genes are TRBV6-5 and TRBJ2-7; D remains ambiguous. CDR3 length equals 12 residues. CDR1 is MNHEY and CDR2 is SVGAGI in the germline V gene. V lost 8 bases, J lost 3 bases, and 11 bases lay in between.

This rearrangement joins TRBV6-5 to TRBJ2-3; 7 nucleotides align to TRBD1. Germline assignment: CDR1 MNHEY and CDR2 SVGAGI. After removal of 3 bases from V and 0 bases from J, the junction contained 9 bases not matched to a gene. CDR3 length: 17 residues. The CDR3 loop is CASSYRGPASSTDTQYF. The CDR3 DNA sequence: TGTGCCAGCAGTTATAGGGGGCCAGCCTCTAGCACAGATACGCAGTATTTT.

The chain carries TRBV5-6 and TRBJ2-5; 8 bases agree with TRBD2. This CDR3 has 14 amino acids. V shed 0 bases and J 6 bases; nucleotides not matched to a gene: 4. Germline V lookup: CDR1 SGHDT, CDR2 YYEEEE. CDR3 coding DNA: TGTGCCAGCAGCTTGGCTAGCGGGCCCCAGACCCAGTACTTC. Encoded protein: CASSLASGPQTQYF.

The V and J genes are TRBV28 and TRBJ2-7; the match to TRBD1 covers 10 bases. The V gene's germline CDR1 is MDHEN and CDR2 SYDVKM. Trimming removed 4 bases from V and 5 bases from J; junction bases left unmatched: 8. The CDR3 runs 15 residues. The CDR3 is CASSSPGQGNHEQYF. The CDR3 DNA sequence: TGTGCCAGCAGTTCCCCGGGACAGGGGAACCACGAGCAGTACTTC. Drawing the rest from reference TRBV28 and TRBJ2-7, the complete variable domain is DVKVTQSSRYLVKRTGEKVFLECVQDMDHENMFWYRQDPGLGLRLIYFSYDVKMKEKGDIPEGYSVSREKKERFSLILESASTNQTSMYLCASSSPGQGNHEQYFGPGTRLTVT.

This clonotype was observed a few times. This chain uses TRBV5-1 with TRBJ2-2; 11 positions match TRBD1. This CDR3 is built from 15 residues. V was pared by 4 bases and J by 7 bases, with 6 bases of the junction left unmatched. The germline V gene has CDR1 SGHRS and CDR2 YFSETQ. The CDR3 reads CASSLRTGGNGELFF. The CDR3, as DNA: TGCGCCAGCAGCCTACGGACAGGGGGCAACGGGGAGCTGTTTTTT.

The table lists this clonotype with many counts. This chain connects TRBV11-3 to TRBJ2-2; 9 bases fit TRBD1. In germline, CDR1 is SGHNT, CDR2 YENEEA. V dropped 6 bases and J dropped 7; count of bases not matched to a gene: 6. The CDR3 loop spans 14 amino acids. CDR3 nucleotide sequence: TGTGCCAGCAGGGACAGGGGACGGGACGGGGAGCTGTTTTTT. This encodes CASRDRGRDGELFF. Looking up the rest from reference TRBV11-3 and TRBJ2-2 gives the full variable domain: EAGVVQSPRYKIIEKKQPVAFWCNPISGHNTLYWYLQNLGQGPELLIRYENEEAVDDSQLPKDRFSAERLKGVDSTLKIQPAELGDSAVYLCASRDRGRDGELFFGEGSRLTVL.

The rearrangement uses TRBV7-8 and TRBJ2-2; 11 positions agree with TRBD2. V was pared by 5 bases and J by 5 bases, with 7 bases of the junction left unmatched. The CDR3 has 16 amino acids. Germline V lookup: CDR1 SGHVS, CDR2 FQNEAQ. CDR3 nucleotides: TGTGCCAGCAGCGTCACTAGCGGGAGCGGAACCGGGGAGCTGTTTTTT. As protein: CASSVTSGSGTGELFF.

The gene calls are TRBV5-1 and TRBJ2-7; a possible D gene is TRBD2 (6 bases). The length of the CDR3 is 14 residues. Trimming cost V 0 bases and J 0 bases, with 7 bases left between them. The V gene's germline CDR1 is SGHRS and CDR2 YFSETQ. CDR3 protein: CASSLGDFSYEQYF. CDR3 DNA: TGCGCCAGCAGCTTGGGGGACTTCTCCTACGAGCAGTACTTC.

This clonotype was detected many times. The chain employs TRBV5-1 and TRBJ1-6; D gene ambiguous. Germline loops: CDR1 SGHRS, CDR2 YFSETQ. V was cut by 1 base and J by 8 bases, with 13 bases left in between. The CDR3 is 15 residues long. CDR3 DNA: TGCGCCAGCAGCTTGCGGGGAGATAGGGATTCACCCCTCCACTTT. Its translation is CASSLRGDRDSPLHF.

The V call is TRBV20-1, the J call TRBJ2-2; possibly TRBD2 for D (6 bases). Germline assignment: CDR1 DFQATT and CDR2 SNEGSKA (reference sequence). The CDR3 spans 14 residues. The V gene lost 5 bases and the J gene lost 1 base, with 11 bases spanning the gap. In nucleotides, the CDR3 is TGCAGTGCTTGGGACTTAATGAACACCGGGGAGCTGTTTTTT. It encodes CSAWDLMNTGELFF.

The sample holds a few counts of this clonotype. Written as DNA, the CDR3 is TGTGCCAGCAGCTCACGACTTGCGGAAAACACCGGGGAGCTGTTTTTT. This gives the protein CASSSRLAENTGELFF. The chain recombines TRBV7-8 with TRBJ2-2; D gene ambiguous. The CDR3 has 16 residues. The germline V gene encodes CDR1 SGHVS and CDR2 FQNEAQ. Trimming pared 4 bases from V and 2 bases from J, leaving 14 bases between.

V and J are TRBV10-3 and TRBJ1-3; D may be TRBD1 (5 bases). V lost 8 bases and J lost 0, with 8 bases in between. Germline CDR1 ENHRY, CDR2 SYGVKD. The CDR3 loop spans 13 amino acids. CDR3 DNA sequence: TGTGCCATCGGGGCGAGCTCTGGAAACACCATATATTTT. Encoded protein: CAIGASSGNTIYF.

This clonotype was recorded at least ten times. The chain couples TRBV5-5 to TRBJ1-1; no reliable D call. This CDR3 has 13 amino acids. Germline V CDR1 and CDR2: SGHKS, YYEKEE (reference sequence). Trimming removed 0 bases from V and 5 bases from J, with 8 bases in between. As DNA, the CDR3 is TGTGCCAGCAGCTTGGATCTAGGAACTGAAGCTTTCTTT. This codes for CASSLDLGTEAFF.

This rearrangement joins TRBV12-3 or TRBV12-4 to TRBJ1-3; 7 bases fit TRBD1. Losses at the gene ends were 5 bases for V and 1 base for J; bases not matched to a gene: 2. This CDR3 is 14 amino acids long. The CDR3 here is CASSRQGSGNTIYF. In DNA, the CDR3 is TGTGCCAGCAGTCGACAGGGTTCTGGAAACACCATATATTTT.

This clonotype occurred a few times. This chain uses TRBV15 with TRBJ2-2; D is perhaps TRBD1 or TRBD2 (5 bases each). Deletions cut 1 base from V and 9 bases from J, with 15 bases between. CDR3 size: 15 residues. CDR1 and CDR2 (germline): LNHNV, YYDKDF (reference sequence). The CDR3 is CATSRVNQGVRELFF. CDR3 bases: TGTGCCACCAGCAGAGTGAACCAGGGAGTTCGGGAGCTGTTTTTT. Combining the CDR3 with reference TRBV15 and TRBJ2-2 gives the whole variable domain DAMVIQNPRYQVTQFGKPVTLSCSQTLNHNVMYWYQQKSSQAPKLLFHYYDKDFNNEADTPDNFQSRRPNTSFCFLDIRSPGLGDTAMYLCATSRVNQGVRELFFGEGSRLTVL.

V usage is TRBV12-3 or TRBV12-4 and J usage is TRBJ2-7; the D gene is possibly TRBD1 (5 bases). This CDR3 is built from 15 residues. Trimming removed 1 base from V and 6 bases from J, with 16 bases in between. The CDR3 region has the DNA TGTGCCAGCAGTTTAGGCCTGGTCTCAGGGTCCGAGCAGTACTTC. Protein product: CASSLGLVSGSEQYF.

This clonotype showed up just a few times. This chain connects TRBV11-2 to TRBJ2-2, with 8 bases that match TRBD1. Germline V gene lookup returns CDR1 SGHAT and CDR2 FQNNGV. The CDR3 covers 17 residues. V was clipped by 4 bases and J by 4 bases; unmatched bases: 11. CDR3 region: CASSSSVRGRITGELFF. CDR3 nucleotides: TGTGCCAGCAGCTCATCGGTCAGGGGGCGCATCACCGGGGAGCTGTTTTTT. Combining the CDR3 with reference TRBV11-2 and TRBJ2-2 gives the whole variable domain EAGVAQSPRYKIIEKRQSVAFWCNPISGHATLYWYQQILGQGPKLLIQFQNNGVVDDSQLPKDRFSAERLKGVDSTLKIQPAKLEDSAVYLCASSSSVRGRITGELFFGEGSRLTVL.

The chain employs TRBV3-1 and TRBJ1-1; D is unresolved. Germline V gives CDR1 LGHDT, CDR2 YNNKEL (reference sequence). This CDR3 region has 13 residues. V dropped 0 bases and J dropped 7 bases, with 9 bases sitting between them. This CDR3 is CASSQDGRGEAFF. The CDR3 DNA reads TGTGCCAGCAGCCAAGATGGTCGGGGTGAAGCTTTCTTT.

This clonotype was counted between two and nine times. This CDR3 is CASSRTPLPYEQYF. CDR3 DNA: TGTGCCAGCAGCCGGACTCCTCTTCCCTACGAGCAGTACTTC. This chain joins TRBV9 and TRBJ2-7; possible D gene TRBD2, 5 bases. This CDR3 has 14 amino acids. Looked up from germline, CDR1 is SGDLS and CDR2 is YYNGEE. V was trimmed by 4 bases and J by 2 bases, leaving 13 bases between them.

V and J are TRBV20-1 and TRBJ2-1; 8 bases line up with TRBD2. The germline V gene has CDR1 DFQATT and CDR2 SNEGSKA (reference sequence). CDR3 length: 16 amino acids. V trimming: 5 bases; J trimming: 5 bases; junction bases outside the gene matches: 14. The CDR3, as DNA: TGCAGTGCTCAAGCCCCGCGAGCGGGGGCACACAATGAGCAGTTCTTC. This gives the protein CSAQAPRAGAHNEQFF.

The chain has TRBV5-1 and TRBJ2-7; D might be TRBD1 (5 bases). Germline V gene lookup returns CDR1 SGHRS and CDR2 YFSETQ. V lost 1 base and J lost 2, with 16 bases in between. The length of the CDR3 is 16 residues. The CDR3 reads CASSLLVGAGTYEQYF. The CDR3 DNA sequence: TGCGCCAGCAGCTTGTTAGTAGGTGCAGGGACCTACGAGCAGTACTTC.

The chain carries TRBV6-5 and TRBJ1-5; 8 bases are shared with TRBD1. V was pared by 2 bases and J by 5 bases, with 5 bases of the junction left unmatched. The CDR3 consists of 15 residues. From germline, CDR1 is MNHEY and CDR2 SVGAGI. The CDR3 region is CASSYGVTGDQPQHF. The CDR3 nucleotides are TGTGCCAGCAGTTACGGGGTGACAGGGGATCAGCCCCAGCATTTT.

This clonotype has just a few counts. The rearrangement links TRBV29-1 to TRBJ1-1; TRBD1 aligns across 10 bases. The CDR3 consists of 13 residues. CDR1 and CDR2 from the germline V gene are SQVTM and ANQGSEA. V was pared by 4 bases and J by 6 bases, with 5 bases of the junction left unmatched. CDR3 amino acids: CSVVGDRGPEAFF. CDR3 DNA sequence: TGCAGCGTTGTAGGAGACAGGGGGCCTGAAGCTTTCTTT.

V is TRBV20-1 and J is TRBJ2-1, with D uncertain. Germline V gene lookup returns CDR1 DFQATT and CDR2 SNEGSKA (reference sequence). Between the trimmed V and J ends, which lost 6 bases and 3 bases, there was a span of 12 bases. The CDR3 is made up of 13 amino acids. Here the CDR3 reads CSAYGGNYNEQFF. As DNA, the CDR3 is TGCAGTGCGTACGGTGGCAACTACAATGAGCAGTTCTTC.

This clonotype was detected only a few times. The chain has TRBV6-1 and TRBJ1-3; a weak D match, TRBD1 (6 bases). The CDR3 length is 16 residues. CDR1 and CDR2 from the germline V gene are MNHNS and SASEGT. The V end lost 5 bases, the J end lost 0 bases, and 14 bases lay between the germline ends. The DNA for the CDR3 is TGTGCCAGCAGTCTGGACAGATATAGCTCTGGAAACACCATATATTTT. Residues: CASSLDRYSSGNTIYF.